Below are 2 T cell receptor beta chains sequenced from a single sample in a study of control samples from healthy donors and cancer patients. TCRdb keeps only in-frame clones here, not all; method: immunoSEQ multiplex PCR. This sample has about 150,000 clones, with approximately 90% found just once. Sequencing was carried out using blood. These TCRs come from a woman aged 25 to 39 in good health.

The chain uses TRBV5-4 and TRBJ2-2, with a tentative D call TRBD1 (7 bases). Trimming removed 0 bases from V and 5 bases from J, with 14 bases in between. Per the germline V gene, CDR1 is SGHNT and CDR2 is YYREEE (reference sequence). The CDR3 totals 16 residues. The CDR3 DNA reads TGTGCCAGCAGCTTGGGGGCGGCAGGGGGGACCGGGGAGCTGTTTTTT. Its protein product is CASSLGAAGGTGELFF.

The rearrangement links TRBV3-1 (or the pseudogene TRBV3-2) to TRBJ2-7, with D tentatively TRBD1 (6 bases). CDR1 and CDR2 from the germline V gene are LGHDT and YNNKEL (reference sequence). The CDR3 consists of 14 residues. The V and J ends lost 2 bases and 2 bases respectively, with 10 bases between them. CDR3 sequence reads: CASSQLGGPYEQYF. CDR3 in DNA: TGTGCCAGCAGCCAACTTGGGGGCCCCTACGAGCAGTACTTC.